A selection of T cell receptor beta chains follows, all from one sample in a study of blood T cell repertoires in COVID-19. Using immunoSEQ multiplex PCR, the repertoire was profiled, and TCRdb retains in-frame clones only, with some absent. The table shows 150,000 to 200,000 clones, with over 75% occurring only once. Sample: peripheral blood. The receptors were gathered from a man aged 60 to 75 with active or convalescent COVID-19. CDR3s include the opening cysteine and the closing phenylalanine or tryptophan. A D gene is named only where the DNA matches it firmly. Expanded clones get a size class; other rows say once, few or many, or leave the size out.

>-|TRBD2|TRBJ2-7|TRBV11-2
CASTHRGGGTYEQYF
TGTGCCAGCACCCACCGCGGGGGGGGGACCTACGAGCAGTACTTC
>few|-|TRBJ1-4|TRBV24-1
CATKDSNEKLFF
TGTGCCACCAAGGACAGTAATGAAAAACTGTTTTTT
>-|TRBD1|TRBJ1-1|TRBV5-1
CASSPRDSYMNTEAFF
TGCGCCAGCAGCCCCCGGGACAGTTATATGAACACTGAAGCTTTCTTT
>-|TRBD1|TRBJ1-2|TRBV4-2
CASSQGGGGQENSNYGYTF
TGTGCCAGCAGCCAAGGAGGAGGCGGACAGGAGAACAGTAACTATGGCTACACCTTC
>once|-|TRBJ2-1|TRBV20-1
CSAQQGYEQFF
TGCAGTGCCCAACAGGGTTATGAGCAGTTCTTC
>-|-|TRBJ1-1|TRBV3-1/TRBV3-2
CASSHEGSGNTEAFF
TGTGCCAGCAGCCACGAGGGTTCGGGGAACACTGAAGCTTTCTTT
>-|TRBD2|TRBJ2-5|TRBV5-6
CASSIGLAFSVETQYF
TGTGCCAGCAGCATCGGACTAGCGTTCTCGGTAGAGACCCAGTACTTC
>few|-|TRBJ1-5|TRBV27
CASSLGSNQPQHF
TGTGCCAGCAGCCTAGGCTCCAATCAGCCCCAGCATTTT
>-|TRBD1|TRBJ1-2|TRBV5-1
CASSRSPGQLNYGYTF
TGCGCCAGCAGCAGATCCCCGGGACAGCTAAACTATGGCTACACCTTC
>-|-|TRBJ1-2|TRBV12-3/TRBV12-4
CASSPRGLAGYTF
TGTGCCAGCAGCCCCCGAGGGCTGGCTGGCTACACCTTC
>-|-|TRBJ2-5|TRBV6-5
CASSRLGDWRETQYF
TGTGCCAGCAGCCGGCTAGGGGACTGGCGAGAGACCCAGTACTTC
>few|-|TRBJ2-1|TRBV11-3
CASSSRRASGNNEQFF
TGTGCCAGCAGCTCCCGGAGGGCCAGTGGAAACAATGAGCAGTTCTTC
>-|TRBD2|TRBJ2-7|TRBV6-5
CASSWTSGPSEQYF
TGTGCCAGCAGCTGGACTAGCGGGCCCTCCGAGCAGTACTTC
>-|TRBD2|TRBJ2-7|TRBV3-1/TRBV3-2
CASSQRAGAAYEQYF
TGTGCCAGCAGCCAAAGGGCGGGAGCGGCCTACGAGCAGTACTTC
>-|TRBD1|TRBJ2-7|TRBV6-5
CASRGPGQGTYEQYF
TGTGCCAGCAGGGGACCGGGACAGGGGACCTACGAGCAGTACTTC
>-|-|TRBJ2-5|TRBV6-5
CASRASMEETQYF
TGTGCCAGCAGAGCCTCGATGGAAGAGACCCAGTACTTC
>-|-|TRBJ1-2|TRBV4-2
CASSPGLSSQGSYGYTF
TGTGCCAGCAGCCCAGGCCTGTCCTCCCAGGGCTCCTATGGCTACACCTTC
>-|-|TRBJ2-5|TRBV3-1/TRBV3-2
CASSQGGPETQYF
TGTGCCAGCAGCCAAGGGGGCCCAGAGACCCAGTACTTC
>-|-|TRBJ1-1|TRBV6-1
CASSDMNTEAFF
TGTGCCAGCAGTGACATGAACACTGAAGCTTTCTTT
>once|-|TRBJ2-3|TRBV5-4
CASSSIGLSTDTQYF
TGTGCCAGCAGCTCCATAGGACTGTCCACAGATACGCAGTATTTT
>-|-|TRBJ2-1|TRBV29-1
CSVASAGLTGNEQFF
TGCAGCGTTGCTTCCGCGGGCCTTACGGGGAATGAGCAGTTCTTC
>once|-|TRBJ1-2|TRBV2
CASQREGLHGYTF
TGTGCCAGCCAAAGGGAGGGGCTCCATGGCTACACCTTC
>-|TRBD1|TRBJ1-1|TRBV6-2/TRBV6-3
CASSYPGQGVETEAFF
TGTGCCAGCAGTTACCCAGGACAGGGGGTAGAGACTGAAGCTTTCTTT
>-|-|TRBJ1-5|TRBV18
CASSLSRDSNQPQHF
TGTGCCAGCTCACTTAGTAGAGATAGCAATCAGCCCCAGCATTTT
>-|TRBD2|TRBJ2-1|TRBV24-1
CATSQELAGENEQFF
TGTGCCACCAGTCAAGAATTAGCGGGAGAGAATGAGCAGTTCTTC
>few|TRBD1|TRBJ2-2|TRBV7-2
CASSLANQGAGELFF
TGTGCCAGCAGCTTAGCTAATCAGGGGGCCGGGGAGCTGTTTTTT
>-|-|TRBJ1-1|TRBV2
CASSESGRLNTEAFF
TGTGCCAGCAGTGAATCTGGCAGATTGAACACTGAAGCTTTCTTT
>-|TRBD2|TRBJ2-1|TRBV30
CAWSVSTSGSSYNEQFF
TGTGCCTGGAGTGTCTCGACTAGCGGGAGCTCCTACAATGAGCAGTTCTTC
>-|TRBD2|TRBJ2-3|TRBV10-3
CAIRSPPGLAGTTDTQYF
TGTGCCATCAGGAGCCCTCCGGGACTAGCGGGGACCACAGATACGCAGTATTTT
>once|TRBD1|TRBJ2-7|TRBV11-2
CASSLDRAYEQYF
TGTGCCAGCAGCCTCGACAGGGCCTACGAGCAGTACTTC
>-|-|TRBJ1-2|TRBV13
CASSPRRGASYGYTF
TGTGCCAGCAGCCCGCGGCGGGGGGCGTCCTATGGCTACACCTTC
>-|TRBD1|TRBJ1-2|TRBV28
CASRRWDRGAGVHGYTF
TGTGCCAGCAGGCGATGGGACAGGGGCGCCGGAGTCCATGGCTACACCTTC
>-|TRBD1|TRBJ1-2|TRBV6-1
CASSDYFIPGQGSYGYTF
TGTGCCAGCAGTGATTATTTTATACCGGGACAGGGAAGCTATGGCTACACCTTC
>-|TRBD1|TRBJ1-2|TRBV7-2
CASSFRQGTDYGYTF
TGTGCCAGCAGCTTCCGACAGGGGACGGACTATGGCTACACCTTC
>-|-|TRBJ1-1|TRBV3-1/TRBV3-2
CASSQEGRTEAFF
TGTGCCAGCAGCCAAGAGGGCAGGACTGAAGCTTTCTTT
>-|TRBD1|TRBJ2-5|TRBV2
CASSVRQGLGETQYF
TGTGCCAGCAGTGTCCGACAGGGCCTCGGGGAGACCCAGTACTTC
>-|-|TRBJ1-5|TRBV6-2/TRBV6-3
CASSYSSGLGQPQHF
TGTGCCAGCAGTTACTCGTCTGGGCTGGGTCAGCCCCAGCATTTT
>-|-|TRBJ1-2|TRBV6-5
CASSSPREGYGYTF
TGTGCCAGCAGTTCCCCCAGGGAAGGGTATGGCTACACCTTC
>-|-|TRBJ1-2|TRBV28
CASFEGDTYGYTF
TGTGCCAGCTTCGAAGGGGATACCTATGGCTACACCTTC
>-|TRBD1|TRBJ1-1|TRBV7-2
CASSSQGGGTEAFF
TGTGCCAGCAGCTCACAGGGGGGAGGCACTGAAGCTTTCTTT
>-|-|TRBJ1-4|TRBV4-1
CPPRRLGGADNEKLFF
TGCCCCCCCCGCCGCCTCGGAGGGGCCGACAATGAAAAACTGTTTTTT
>-|TRBD1|TRBJ1-6|TRBV4-1
CASSQVRLMDRSSYNSPLHF
TGCGCCAGCAGCCAAGTTCGTCTGATGGACAGGAGCTCCTATAATTCACCCCTCCACTTT
>-|TRBD2|TRBJ2-7|TRBV3-1/TRBV3-2
CASSQDLAGNYEQYF
TGTGCCAGCAGCCAAGATCTAGCGGGGAACTACGAGCAGTACTTC
>-|-|TRBJ1-1|TRBV27
CASSFGTPNTEAFF
TGTGCCAGCAGTTTTGGGACACCAAACACTGAAGCTTTCTTT
>-|TRBD1|TRBJ1-1|TRBV11-2
CASSLVGATGGTEAFF
TGTGCCAGCAGCTTAGTAGGGGCGACAGGGGGCACTGAAGCTTTCTTT
>-|TRBD2|TRBJ2-1|TRBV3-1/TRBV3-2
CASSQDPGTTNEQFF
TGTGCCAGCAGCCAAGATCCCGGGACTACCAATGAGCAGTTCTTC
>-|-|TRBJ2-7|TRBV7-2
CASSLTRSGAAYEQYF
TGTGCCAGCAGCTTAACTCGAAGCGGAGCCGCCTACGAGCAGTACTTC
>many|-|TRBJ2-1|TRBV19
CASSIPGKRGEQFF
TGTGCCAGTAGTATTCCGGGGAAGCGAGGAGAGCAGTTCTTC
>-|TRBD1|TRBJ1-6|TRBV5-6
CASSHRGSYNSPLHF
TGTGCCAGCAGCCACAGGGGCTCCTATAATTCACCCCTCCACTTT
>-|TRBD1|TRBJ2-5|TRBV2
CASSGTGLETQYF
TGTGCCAGCAGTGGGACAGGGTTGGAGACCCAGTACTTC
>-|-|TRBJ1-1|TRBV10-3
CAISVNTGGGTEAFF
TGTGCCATCAGTGTCAATACAGGCGGGGGCACTGAAGCTTTCTTT
>-|-|TRBJ2-1|TRBV3-1/TRBV3-2
CASSQPRDSLLYNEQFF
TGTGCCAGCAGCCAACCCCGGGATTCCCTTCTGTACAATGAGCAGTTCTTC
>-|-|TRBJ2-1|TRBV7-2
CASSSRGSSYNEQFF
TGTGCCAGCAGTTCCCGGGGTAGCTCCTACAATGAGCAGTTCTTC
>once|TRBD2|TRBJ2-7|TRBV12-3/TRBV12-4
CASSLGLAGGIYF
TGTGCCAGCAGCCTAGGACTAGCGGGAGGTATCTACTTC
>few|-|TRBJ1-5|TRBV19
CASSIFYSNQPQHF
TGTGCCAGTAGTATATTCTATAGCAATCAGCCCCAGCATTTT
>-|TRBD2|TRBJ2-1|TRBV6-1
CASGTGTSGYNEQFF
TGTGCCAGCGGTACCGGGACTAGCGGGTACAATGAGCAGTTCTTC